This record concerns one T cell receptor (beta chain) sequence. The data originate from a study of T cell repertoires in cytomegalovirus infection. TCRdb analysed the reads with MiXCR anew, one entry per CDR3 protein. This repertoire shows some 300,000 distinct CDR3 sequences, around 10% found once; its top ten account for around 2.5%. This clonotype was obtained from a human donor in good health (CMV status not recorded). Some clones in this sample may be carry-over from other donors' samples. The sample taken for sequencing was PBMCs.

This CDR3 is CSARGDQAYEQYV. The CDR3, as DNA: TGCAGTGCTAGAGGGGACCAGGCTTACGAGCAGTACGTC. This rearrangement joins TRBV20-1 to TRBJ2-7, with D perhaps assigned TRBD1 or TRBD2 (5 bases each). Germline V gene sequence: CDR1 DFQATT, CDR2 SNEGSKA (reference sequence). The CDR3 sequence is 13 residues long. V gave up 1 base and J gave up 4 bases, with 11 bases separating them.